One sample yielded the 30 T cell receptor beta chains listed below, sequenced in a study of cytomegalovirus exposure and HLA in healthy donors. Generated by immunoSEQ multiplex PCR, the TCRdb table keeps only in-frame clones and is missing some. The table lists around 120,000 clones, about nine tenths of them singletons. The specimen sequenced was PBMCs. All receptors derive from a man aged 18 to 30 in good health and CMV-seropositive.

The chain links TRBV6-5 to TRBJ1-2; TRBD1 might be the D (6 bases). Trimming removed 8 bases at V and 4 bases at J, with 17 bases between. This CDR3 has 14 residues. Per the germline V gene, CDR1 is MNHEY and CDR2 is SVGAGI. The CDR3 DNA reads TGTGCCAGCCGCGAGGGGGGGCGAGTCTATGGCTACACCTTC. It codes for CASREGGRVYGYTF.

The rearrangement links TRBV19 to TRBJ2-1; 9 nucleotides line up with TRBD2. Germline lookup yields CDR1 LNHDA and CDR2 SQIVND (reference sequence). The CDR3 covers 15 residues. Trimming at V came to 7 bases and at J to 5 bases, leaving 9 bases not matched to a gene. In DNA, the CDR3 is TGTGCCAGTAACGACGGCGGGGGGGGAAACAATGAGCAGTTCTTC. It is translated as CASNDGGGGNNEQFF. Looking up the rest from reference TRBV19 and TRBJ2-1 gives the full variable domain: DGGITQSPKYLFRKEGQNVTLSCEQNLNHDAMYWYRQDPGQGLRLIYYSQIVNDFQKGDIAEGYSVSREKKESFPLTVTSAQKNPTAFYLCASNDGGGGNNEQFFGPGTRLTVL.

The V gene is TRBV19, the J gene TRBJ1-1, with D perhaps matching TRBD1 (6 bases). Germline CDR1 LNHDA, CDR2 SQIVND (reference sequence). CDR3 size: 14 residues. Trimming pared 4 bases from V and 5 bases from J, leaving 14 bases between. As DNA, the CDR3 is TGTGCCAGTAGTACTTCCGCAGGGGTAACTGAAGCTTTCTTT. Translating gives CASSTSAGVTEAFF. The full variable domain, rest sourced from reference TRBV19 and TRBJ1-1, is DGGITQSPKYLFRKEGQNVTLSCEQNLNHDAMYWYRQDPGQGLRLIYYSQIVNDFQKGDIAEGYSVSREKKESFPLTVTSAQKNPTAFYLCASSTSAGVTEAFFGQGTRLTVV.

V usage is TRBV7-9 and J usage is TRBJ2-3; 7 nucleotides agree with TRBD1. CDR3 length: 18 amino acids. V gave up 5 bases and J gave up 2 bases; unmatched junction bases: 16. CDR1 is SEHNR and CDR2 is FQNEAQ in the germline V gene (reference sequence). The CDR3 is CASSRTGVALNLTDTQYF. In DNA, the CDR3 is TGTGCCAGCAGCCGGACAGGCGTAGCTCTTAATCTCACAGATACGCAGTATTTT. The whole variable domain, filled in from reference TRBV7-9 and TRBJ2-3, reads DTGVSQNPRHKITKRGQNVTFRCDPISEHNRLYWYRQTLGQGPEFLTYFQNEAQLEKSRLLSDRFSAERPKGSFSTLEIQRTEQGDSAMYLCASSRTGVALNLTDTQYFGPGTRLTVL.

V usage is TRBV18 and J usage is TRBJ1-1; 9 positions match TRBD1. Trimming at V came to 3 bases and at J to 1 base, leaving 9 bases not matched to a gene. The germline CDR1 and CDR2 sequences are KGHSH and LQKENI. CDR3 size: 17 residues. CDR3 region: CASSPYRGLGENTEAFF. The CDR3 DNA reads as TGTGCCAGCTCACCTTACAGGGGGCTGGGCGAGAACACTGAAGCTTTCTTT.

This clone was seen only once. V is TRBV11-3 and J is TRBJ2-1, with 12 nucleotides matching TRBD2. J lost 7 bases, V lost 1 base, and 2 bases had no gene match. This CDR3 has 15 amino acids. Germline lookup yields CDR1 SGHNT and CDR2 YENEEA. The CDR3 DNA sequence: TGTGCCAGCAGCTTAGGTGGACTAGCGGGAAATGAGCAGTTCTTC. This translates into CASSLGGLAGNEQFF.

J is TRBJ1-1 and V is TRBV19, with 7 bases lining up with TRBD1. V was pared by 4 bases and J by 0 bases, with 5 bases of the junction left unmatched. The CDR3 totals 15 residues. Germline V gene sequence: CDR1 LNHDA, CDR2 SQIVND (reference sequence). The chain's CDR3 is CASSTRTGMNTEAFF. CDR3 DNA: TGTGCCAGTAGTACCAGGACAGGAATGAACACTGAAGCTTTCTTT.

This clone has a single count. This chain joins TRBV9 and TRBJ2-1, with 7 bases matching TRBD2. V trimming: 1 base; J trimming: 0 bases; junction bases outside the gene matches: 10. The CDR3 has 18 amino acids. Germline V gives CDR1 SGDLS, CDR2 YYNGEE. In DNA, the CDR3 is TGTGCCAGCAGCGTACCCCCCCACCGCGGGGGCTCCTACAATGAGCAGTTCTTC. It specifies CASSVPPHRGGSYNEQFF.

This clone has just a few counts. V gene TRBV10-3 combines with J gene TRBJ2-3; weak D call: TRBD1 (5 bases). The length of the CDR3 is 11 residues. The germline CDR1 and CDR2 sequences are ENHRY and SYGVKD. V lost 11 bases and J 6 bases, leaving 12 bases between the germline ends. Here the CDR3 reads CAVSGRDTQYF. Here the CDR3 DNA reads TGTGCCGTTTCAGGGCGGGATACGCAGTATTTT.

The V call is TRBV28, the J call TRBJ2-5; unclear D gene. The CDR3 extends over 14 amino acids. V was clipped by 8 bases and J by 10 bases, with 23 bases between them. The germline V gene encodes CDR1 MDHEN and CDR2 SYDVKM. CDR3 residues: CASAASPRTTGQYF. The CDR3 DNA reads TGTGCCAGCGCCGCTTCGCCCCGAACAACGGGCCAGTACTTC. Combining the CDR3 with reference TRBV28 and TRBJ2-5 gives the whole variable domain DVKVTQSSRYLVKRTGEKVFLECVQDMDHENMFWYRQDPGLGLRLIYFSYDVKMKEKGDIPEGYSVSREKKERFSLILESASTNQTSMYLCASAASPRTTGQYFGPGTRLLVL.

The gene calls are TRBV28 and TRBJ2-3, with TRBD2 matching over 10 bases. In germline, CDR1 is MDHEN, CDR2 SYDVKM. The V gene end was trimmed by 6 bases and the J gene end by 4 bases; junction bases not matched to a gene: 7. This CDR3 region has 15 residues. The DNA for the CDR3 is TGTGCCAGCAGCACTAGCGGGGTGGGCGCAGATACGCAGTATTTT. Translated, it gives CASSTSGVGADTQYF.

The V call is TRBV15, the J call TRBJ2-7; no clear D. The V and J ends lost 4 bases and 6 bases respectively, with 22 bases between them. CDR1 LNHNV and CDR2 YYDKDF come from the germline V gene (reference sequence). CDR3 length equals 16 residues. The DNA for the CDR3 is TGTGCCACCAGCATAGACATACTTAGCCTGTATTCCGAGCAGTACTTC. Protein: CATSIDILSLYSEQYF. The full variable domain, with the rest looked up from reference TRBV15 and TRBJ2-7, is DAMVIQNPRYQVTQFGKPVTLSCSQTLNHNVMYWYQQKSSQAPKLLFHYYDKDFNNEADTPDNFQSRRPNTSFCFLDIRSPGLGDTAMYLCATSIDILSLYSEQYFGPGTRLTVT.

This chain joins TRBV29-1 and TRBJ2-3; weak D call: TRBD1 (5 bases). The V gene's germline CDR1 is SQVTM and CDR2 ANQGSEA. Trimming took 0 bases from V and 0 from J, leaving 13 bases between them. The length of the CDR3 is 16 residues. The chain's CDR3 is CSVEDGALSSTDTQYF. The CDR3 DNA is TGCAGCGTTGAAGATGGGGCTCTCTCTAGCACAGATACGCAGTATTTT.

The chain links TRBV25-1 to TRBJ2-1; 8 nucleotides align to TRBD1. The J segment lost 0 bases and the V segment lost 3 bases, leaving 4 bases of the junction unmatched. The germline gives CDR1 MGHDK, CDR2 SYGVNS. This CDR3 spans 16 amino acids. CDR3 DNA sequence: TGTGCCAGCAGTGACCAGACAGGGGTCTCCTACAATGAGCAGTTCTTC. This codes for CASSDQTGVSYNEQFF.

This CDR3 reads CASSLVNNEQFF. The CDR3 DNA reads as TGTGCCAGCAGCTTAGTAAACAATGAGCAGTTCTTC. J is TRBJ2-1 and V is TRBV7-9; no clear D gene. Trimming removed 1 base at V and 5 bases at J, with 3 bases between. The CDR3 covers 12 residues. Germline V CDR1 and CDR2: SEHNR, FQNEAQ (reference sequence).

The chain couples TRBV6-1 to TRBJ2-3; TRBD2 aligns across 7 bases. Germline CDR1 is MNHNS and CDR2 is SASEGT. The V and J ends lost 0 bases and 4 bases, in that order; junction bases with no gene match: 4. This CDR3 is built from 15 residues. CDR3 in amino acids: CASSEAPGRADTQYF. CDR3 DNA sequence: TGTGCCAGCAGTGAAGCCCCAGGGAGGGCAGATACGCAGTATTTT.

This clone was seen once. The chain combines TRBV5-1 with TRBJ1-3, with unresolved D. The CDR3 totals 16 residues. CDR1 and CDR2 (germline): SGHRS, YFSETQ. V was cut by 3 bases and J by 2 bases, with 15 bases left in between. In DNA form, the CDR3 reads TGCGCCAGCAGCTCAGGACTCGGCGGAACTGGAAACACCATATATTTT. This translates into CASSSGLGGTGNTIYF.

This chain links TRBV30 with TRBJ1-4; no reliable D call. Germline V CDR1 and CDR2: GTSNPN, SVGIG (reference sequence). Trimming took off 8 bases at V and 4 bases at J, with 11 bases between the two ends. This CDR3 is built from 12 residues. The CDR3 DNA follows: TGTGCCGGAAGGACTATTAATGAAAAACTGTTTTTT. As protein: CAGRTINEKLFF.

CDR3 bases: TGTGCCAGCAGCTCCAGGACTAGCGGGGGGCCAGGGTACGAGCAGTACTTC. It specifies CASSSRTSGGPGYEQYF. The chain combines TRBV7-9 with TRBJ2-7; 14 bases fit TRBD2. Per germline, CDR1 SEHNR and CDR2 FQNEAQ (reference sequence). There are 17 residues in the CDR3. The V gene end was trimmed by 4 bases and the J gene end by 4 bases; junction bases not matched to a gene: 9.

The genes are TRBV4-1 and TRBJ1-2, with D maybe TRBD1 (5 bases). V was cut by 4 bases and J by 8 bases, with 20 bases left in between. Germline V gene sequence: CDR1 MGHRA, CDR2 YSYEKL. The CDR3 is made up of 15 amino acids. CDR3 sequence: CASSLRGGWRGGYTF. The DNA for the CDR3 is TGCGCCAGCAGCCTGCGGGGGGGGTGGAGAGGCGGCTACACCTTC.

The chain joins TRBV7-9 to TRBJ1-4, with a weak D call TRBD1 (5 bases). Trimming cost V 5 bases and J 5 bases, with 15 bases left between them. This CDR3 is built from 15 residues. CDR1 is SEHNR and CDR2 is FQNEAQ in the germline V gene (reference sequence). In DNA form, the CDR3 reads TGTGCCAGCAGCCCATACGGCACAGGCAATGAAAAACTGTTTTTT. Amino acid sequence: CASSPYGTGNEKLFF.

The V gene is TRBV19, the J gene TRBJ2-3; D might be TRBD1 (6 bases). Trimming took off 5 bases at V and 11 bases at J, with 17 bases between the two ends. Looked up from germline, CDR1 is LNHDA and CDR2 is SQIVND (reference sequence). The CDR3 extends over 13 amino acids. CDR3 sequence: CASSVDAVGGQYF. The CDR3 bases are TGTGCCAGTAGTGTCGACGCGGTAGGGGGGCAGTATTTT. Full variable domain (missing parts from reference TRBV19 and TRBJ2-3): DGGITQSPKYLFRKEGQNVTLSCEQNLNHDAMYWYRQDPGQGLRLIYYSQIVNDFQKGDIAEGYSVSREKKESFPLTVTSAQKNPTAFYLCASSVDAVGGQYFGPGTRLTVL.

V is TRBV6-6 and J is TRBJ1-2, with D tentatively TRBD1 (6 bases). CDR3 size: 16 residues. Germline V gene lookup returns CDR1 MNHNY and CDR2 SVGAGI (reference sequence). V was pared by 4 bases and J by 3 bases, with 18 bases between. CDR3 in DNA: TGTGCCAGCAGTTCCCTCATGACAGGTCAGGACTATGGCTACACCTTC. Amino acids: CASSSLMTGQDYGYTF.

The J gene is TRBJ2-4, the V gene TRBV5-6; possibly TRBD1 for D (6 bases). This CDR3 has 15 residues. V was clipped by 5 bases and J by 5 bases, with 17 bases between them. Germline V CDR1 and CDR2: SGHDT, YYEEEE. For the CDR3, the DNA is TGTGCCAGCAGACTCCGGGCAGGGGTGGAAAACATTCAGTACTTC. Translated, it gives CASRLRAGVENIQYF.

Here the CDR3 reads CAGGQAGANVLTF. Written as DNA, the CDR3 is TGTGCCGGGGGACAGGCTGGGGCCAACGTCCTGACTTTC. The chain recombines TRBV19 with TRBJ2-6, with 8 positions matching TRBD1. J was trimmed by 2 bases and V by 11 bases; bases with no gene match: 2. The CDR3 has 13 residues. Germline CDR1 and CDR2: LNHDA and SQIVND (reference sequence). Full variable domain (outside the CDR3, taken from reference TRBV19 and TRBJ2-6): DGGITQSPKYLFRKEGQNVTLSCEQNLNHDAMYWYRQDPGQGLRLIYYSQIVNDFQKGDIAEGYSVSREKKESFPLTVTSAQKNPTAFYLCAGGQAGANVLTFGAGSRLTVL.

This chain links TRBV28 with TRBJ1-1; weak D call: TRBD1 (6 bases). Trimming removed 3 bases from V and 10 bases from J, with 18 bases in between. There are 14 residues in the CDR3. CDR1 and CDR2 (germline): MDHEN, SYDVKM. The CDR3 nucleotides are TGTGCCAGCAGTTTTAGTGCGGGGGCGGTCGGAGCTTTCTTT. It codes for CASSFSAGAVGAFF.

This clone was picked up many times. The chain's CDR3 is CASSEAGGTDTQYF. The CDR3 DNA is TGTGCCAGCAGTGAAGCGGGGGGCACAGATACGCAGTATTTT. The chain couples TRBV6-4 to TRBJ2-3; 8 nucleotides line up with TRBD2. The CDR3 covers 14 residues. The trim removed 3 bases at V and 1 base at J, leaving 0 bases unmatched. Per germline, CDR1 MRHNA and CDR2 SNTAGT.

J is TRBJ2-7 and V is TRBV5-1; 8 bases match TRBD1. Germline assignment: CDR1 SGHRS and CDR2 YFSETQ. The J segment lost 2 bases and the V segment lost 3 bases, leaving 7 bases of the junction unmatched. This CDR3 contains 15 residues. The CDR3 coding sequence is TGCGCCAGCAGCTCTACCGGGACAGGAACCTACGAGCAGTACTTC. It specifies CASSSTGTGTYEQYF.

The chain couples TRBV10-3 to TRBJ2-1, with 8 bases identical to TRBD2. Germline lookup yields CDR1 ENHRY and CDR2 SYGVKD. V was pared by 0 bases and J by 3 bases, with 4 bases of the junction left unmatched. The CDR3 is 16 residues long. The CDR3 here is CAISESGGGHYNEQFF. The CDR3, as DNA: TGTGCCATCAGTGAGTCTGGCGGGGGGCACTACAATGAGCAGTTCTTC.

This clone was seen once. The rearrangement uses TRBV7-2 and TRBJ1-2, with no clear D. This CDR3 region has 13 residues. The V end was cut by 5 bases, the J end by 4 bases, with 11 bases between. The germline gives CDR1 SGHTA, CDR2 FQGNSA. CDR3 loop: CASSARASYGYTF. DNA of the CDR3: TGTGCCAGCAGCGCCCGCGCGTCCTATGGCTACACCTTC.